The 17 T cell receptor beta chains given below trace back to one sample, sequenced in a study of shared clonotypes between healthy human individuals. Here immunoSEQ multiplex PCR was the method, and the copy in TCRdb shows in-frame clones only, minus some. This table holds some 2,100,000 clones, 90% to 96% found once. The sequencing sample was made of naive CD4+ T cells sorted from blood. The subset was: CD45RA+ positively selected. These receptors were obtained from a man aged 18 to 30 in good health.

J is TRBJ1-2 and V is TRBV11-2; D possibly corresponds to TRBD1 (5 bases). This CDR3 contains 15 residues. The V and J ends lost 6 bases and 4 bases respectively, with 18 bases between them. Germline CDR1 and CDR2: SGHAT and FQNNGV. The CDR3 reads CASSLGSTAVYGYTF. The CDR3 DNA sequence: TGTGCCAGCAGTCTAGGGTCGACAGCCGTCTATGGCTACACCTTC.

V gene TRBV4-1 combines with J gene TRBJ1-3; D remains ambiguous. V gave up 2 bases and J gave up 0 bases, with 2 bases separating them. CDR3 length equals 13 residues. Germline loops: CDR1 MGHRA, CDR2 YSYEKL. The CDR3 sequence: CASSQNSGNTIYF. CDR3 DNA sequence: TGCGCCAGCAGCCAAAACTCTGGAAACACCATATATTTT.

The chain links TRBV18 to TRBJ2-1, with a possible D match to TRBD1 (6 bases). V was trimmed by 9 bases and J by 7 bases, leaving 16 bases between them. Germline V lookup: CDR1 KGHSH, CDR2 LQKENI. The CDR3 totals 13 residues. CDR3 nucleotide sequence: TGTGCCAGTGAACAGGGTGGTTGGAATGAGCAGTTCTTC. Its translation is CASEQGGWNEQFF.

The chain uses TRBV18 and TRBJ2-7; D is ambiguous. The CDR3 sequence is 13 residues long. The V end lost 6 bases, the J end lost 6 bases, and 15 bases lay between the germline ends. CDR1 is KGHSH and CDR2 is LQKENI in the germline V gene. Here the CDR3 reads CASSTGPFSEQYF. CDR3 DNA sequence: TGTGCCAGCTCCACCGGCCCTTTTAGCGAGCAGTACTTC.

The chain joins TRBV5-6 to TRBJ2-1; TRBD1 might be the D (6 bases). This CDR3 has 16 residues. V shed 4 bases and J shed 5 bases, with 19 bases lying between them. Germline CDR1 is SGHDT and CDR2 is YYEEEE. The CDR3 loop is CASSQTGGWFDNEQFF. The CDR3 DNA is TGTGCCAGCAGCCAGACAGGTGGGTGGTTCGACAATGAGCAGTTCTTC.

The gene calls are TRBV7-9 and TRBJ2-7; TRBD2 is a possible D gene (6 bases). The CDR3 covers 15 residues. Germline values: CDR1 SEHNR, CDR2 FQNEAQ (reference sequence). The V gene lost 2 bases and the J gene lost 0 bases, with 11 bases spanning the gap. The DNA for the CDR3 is TGTGCCAGCAGCTTATCAATCGGGGGCTCCTACGAGCAGTACTTC. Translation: CASSLSIGGSYEQYF.

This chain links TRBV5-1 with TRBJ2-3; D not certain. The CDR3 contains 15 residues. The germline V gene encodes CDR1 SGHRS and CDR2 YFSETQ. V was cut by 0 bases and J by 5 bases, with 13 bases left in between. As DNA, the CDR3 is TGCGCCAGCAGCTTGGTTGCTACCCCGTTAGATACGCAGTATTTT. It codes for CASSLVATPLDTQYF.

Here the CDR3 DNA reads TGCGCCAGCAGCCATGAGGGACAGAGCTATGGCTACACCTTC. Its translation: CASSHEGQSYGYTF. This chain links TRBV4-1 with TRBJ1-2, with 7 bases lining up with TRBD1. CDR3 length: 14 residues. Germline trimming cut 3 bases from V and 4 bases from J; bases unmatched to any gene: 5. Germline CDR1 is MGHRA and CDR2 is YSYEKL.

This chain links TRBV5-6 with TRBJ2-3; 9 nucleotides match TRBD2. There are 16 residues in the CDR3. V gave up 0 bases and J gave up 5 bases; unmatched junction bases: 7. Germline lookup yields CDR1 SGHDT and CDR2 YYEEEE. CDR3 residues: CASSLEGLAGRDTQYF. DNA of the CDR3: TGTGCCAGCAGCTTGGAAGGCCTAGCGGGGAGAGATACGCAGTATTTT.

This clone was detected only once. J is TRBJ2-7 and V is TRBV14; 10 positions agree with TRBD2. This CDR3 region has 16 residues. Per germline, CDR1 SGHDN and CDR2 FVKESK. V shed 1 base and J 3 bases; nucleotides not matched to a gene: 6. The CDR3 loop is CASSQVSGLAVYEQYF. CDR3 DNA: TGTGCCAGCAGCCAAGTCTCAGGACTAGCGGTCTACGAGCAGTACTTC.

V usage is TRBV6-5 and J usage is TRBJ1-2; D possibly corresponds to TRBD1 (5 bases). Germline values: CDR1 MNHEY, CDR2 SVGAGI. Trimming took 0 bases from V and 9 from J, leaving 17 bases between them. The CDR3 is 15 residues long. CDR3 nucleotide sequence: TGTGCCAGCAGTTACTCCCCCGTCGACAGAAATAGCTACACCTTC. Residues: CASSYSPVDRNSYTF.

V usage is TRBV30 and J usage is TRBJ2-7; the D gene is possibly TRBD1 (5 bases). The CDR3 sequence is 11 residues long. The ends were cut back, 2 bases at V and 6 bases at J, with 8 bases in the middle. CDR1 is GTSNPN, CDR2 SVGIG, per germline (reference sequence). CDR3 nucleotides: TGTGCCTGGAGTAACGACAGCGAGCAGTACTTC. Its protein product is CAWSNDSEQYF.

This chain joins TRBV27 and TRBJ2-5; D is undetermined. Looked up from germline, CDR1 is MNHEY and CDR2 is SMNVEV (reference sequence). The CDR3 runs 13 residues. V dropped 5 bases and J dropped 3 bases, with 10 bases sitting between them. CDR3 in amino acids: CASSRPGKETQYF. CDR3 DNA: TGTGCCAGCAGTCGCCCAGGAAAAGAGACCCAGTACTTC.

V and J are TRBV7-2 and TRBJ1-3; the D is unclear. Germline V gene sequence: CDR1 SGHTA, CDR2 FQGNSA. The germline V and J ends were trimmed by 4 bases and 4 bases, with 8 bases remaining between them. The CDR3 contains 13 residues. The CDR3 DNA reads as TGTGCCAGCAGCTCCCGAGGAGGAAACACCATATATTTT. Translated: CASSSRGGNTIYF.

CDR3 in amino acids: CASRRQGVTYGYTF. As DNA, the CDR3 is TGTGCCAGCAGAAGACAGGGGGTGACCTATGGCTACACCTTC. The chain has TRBV6-6 and TRBJ1-2, with 9 bases that match TRBD1. The CDR3 runs 14 residues. Looked up from germline, CDR1 is MNHNY and CDR2 is SVGAGI (reference sequence). Trimming cost V 6 bases and J 4 bases; bases outside gene matches: 6.

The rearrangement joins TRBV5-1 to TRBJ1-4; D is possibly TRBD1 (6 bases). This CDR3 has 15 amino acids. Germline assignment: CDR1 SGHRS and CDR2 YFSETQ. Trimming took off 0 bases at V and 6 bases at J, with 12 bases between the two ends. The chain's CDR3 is CASSLVDRRDEKLFF. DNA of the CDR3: TGCGCCAGCAGCTTGGTAGACAGGAGGGATGAAAAACTGTTTTTT. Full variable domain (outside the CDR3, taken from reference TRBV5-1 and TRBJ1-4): KAGVTQTPRYLIKTRGQQVTLSCSPISGHRSVSWYQQTPGQGLQFLFEYFSETQRNKGNFPGRFSGRQFSNSRSEMNVSTLELGDSALYLCASSLVDRRDEKLFFGSGTQLSVL.

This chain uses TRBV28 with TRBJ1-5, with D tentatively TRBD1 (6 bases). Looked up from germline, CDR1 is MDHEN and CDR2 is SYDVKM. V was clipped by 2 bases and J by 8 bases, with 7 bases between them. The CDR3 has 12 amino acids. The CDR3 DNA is TGTGCCAGCAGTTTAAGGGGGGAGCCCCAGCATTTT. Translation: CASSLRGEPQHF.